This record covers a single T cell receptor beta chain. Produced via immunoSEQ multiplex PCR; TCRdb's table is partial and in-frame only. The repertoire holds some 350,000 clones, with 80% to 90% as singletons. The data stem from a study of Ad26.COV2.S vaccination and SARS-CoV-2 variants. Documented treatment: 15 to 20 received Ad26.COV2.S at low or high dose, single or two shots; about 5 received placebo; per-sample allocation not given. The samples were gathered on day 63 after the first injection of vaccine or placebo. The receptor was isolated from a person between 18 and 65 years old who received the Ad26.COV2.S COVID-19 vaccine or a placebo. This material consisted of peripheral blood, taken in a trial of Ad26.COV2.S vaccine versus placebo.

CDR3 sequence reads: CASSHNLGASYNEQFF. CDR3 in DNA: TGTGCCAGCTCTCATAATCTAGGGGCGTCCTACAATGAGCAGTTCTTC. J is TRBJ2-1 and V is TRBV18, with D perhaps matching TRBD1 (5 bases). The germline V and J ends were trimmed by 6 bases and 1 base, with 16 bases remaining between them. Germline V lookup: CDR1 KGHSH, CDR2 LQKENI. This CDR3 comprises 16 residues.